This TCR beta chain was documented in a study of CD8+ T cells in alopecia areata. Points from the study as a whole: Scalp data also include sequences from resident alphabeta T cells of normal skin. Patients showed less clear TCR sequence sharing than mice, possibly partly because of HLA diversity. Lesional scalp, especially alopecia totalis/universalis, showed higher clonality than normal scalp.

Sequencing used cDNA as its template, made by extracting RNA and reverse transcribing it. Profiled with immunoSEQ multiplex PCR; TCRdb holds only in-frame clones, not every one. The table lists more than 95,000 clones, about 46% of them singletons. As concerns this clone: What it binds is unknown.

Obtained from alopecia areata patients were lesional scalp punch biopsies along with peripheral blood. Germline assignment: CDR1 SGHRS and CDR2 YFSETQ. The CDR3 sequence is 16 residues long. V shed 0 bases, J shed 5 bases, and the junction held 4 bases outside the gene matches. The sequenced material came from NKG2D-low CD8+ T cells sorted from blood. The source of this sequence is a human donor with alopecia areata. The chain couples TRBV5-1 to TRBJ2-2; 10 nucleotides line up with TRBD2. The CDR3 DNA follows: TGCGCCAGCAGCTTGGTCCTAGCGGGAGATACCGGGGAGCTGTTTTTT. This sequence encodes CASSLVLAGDTGELFF.